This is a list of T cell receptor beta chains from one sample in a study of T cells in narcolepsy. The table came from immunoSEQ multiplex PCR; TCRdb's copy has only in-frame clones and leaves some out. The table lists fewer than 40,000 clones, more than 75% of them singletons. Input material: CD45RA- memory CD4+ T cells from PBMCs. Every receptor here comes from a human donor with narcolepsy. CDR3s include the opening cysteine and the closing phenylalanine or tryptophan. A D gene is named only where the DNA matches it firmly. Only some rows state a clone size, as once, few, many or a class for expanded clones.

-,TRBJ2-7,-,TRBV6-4,TGTGCCAGCAGTGACTTCTGGGACTCCGTCTCCTACGAGCAGTACTTC,CASSDFWDSVSYEQYF
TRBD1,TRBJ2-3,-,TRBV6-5,TGTGCCAGCAGAGCGGGACAGGGGGTCCGTACGCAGTATTTT,CASRAGQGVRTQYF
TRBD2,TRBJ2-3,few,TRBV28,TGTGCCAGCAGCGAAACCTGGGGAGGGGGCACAGATACGCAGTATTTT,CASSETWGGGTDTQYF
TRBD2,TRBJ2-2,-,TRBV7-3,TGTGCCAGCAGCTTAGGGCTAGCGGACGGGGAGCTGTTTTTT,CASSLGLADGELFF
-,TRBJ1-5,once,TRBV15,TGTGCCACCAGCAGCCCCAATCAGCCCCAGCATTTT,CATSSPNQPQHF
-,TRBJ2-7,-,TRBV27,TGTGCCAGCAGTTTATCACCCGGGGGCATGAACGAGCAGTACTTC,CASSLSPGGMNEQYF
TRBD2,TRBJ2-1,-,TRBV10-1,TGCGCCAGCAGTGATAGCGGGGGGGCCAGTCCGGTGCAGTTCTTC,CASSDSGGASPVQFF
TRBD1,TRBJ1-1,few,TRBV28,TGTGCCAGCAGGACGACAGGGGAGAACACTGAAGCTTTCTTT,CASRTTGENTEAFF
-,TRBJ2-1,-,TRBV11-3,TGTGCCAGCAGCCCTCATAGGAGTCTATTGGCGGGTGAGCAGTTCTTC,CASSPHRSLLAGEQFF
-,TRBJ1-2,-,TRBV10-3,TGTGCCATCAGTGAGTCGACACAGGGAGTCTATGGCTACACCTTC,CAISESTQGVYGYTF
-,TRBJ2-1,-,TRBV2,TGTGCCAGCAGTGATCGGGTTAGCATAAATGAGCAGTTCTTC,CASSDRVSINEQFF
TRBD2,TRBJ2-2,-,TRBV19,TGTGCCAGTAGGATGTCAAACGCGGGAGGGAACACCGGGGAGCTGTTTTTT,CASRMSNAGGNTGELFF